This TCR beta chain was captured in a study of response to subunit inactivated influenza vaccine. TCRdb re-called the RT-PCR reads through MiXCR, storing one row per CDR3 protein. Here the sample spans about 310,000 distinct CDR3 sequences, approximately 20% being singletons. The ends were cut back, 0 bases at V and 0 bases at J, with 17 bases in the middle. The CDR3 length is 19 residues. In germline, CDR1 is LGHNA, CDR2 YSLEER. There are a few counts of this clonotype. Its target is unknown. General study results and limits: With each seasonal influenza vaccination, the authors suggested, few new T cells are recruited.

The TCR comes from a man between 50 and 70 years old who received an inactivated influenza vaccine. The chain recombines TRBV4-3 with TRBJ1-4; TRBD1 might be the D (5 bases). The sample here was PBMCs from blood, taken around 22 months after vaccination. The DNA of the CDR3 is TGCGCCAGCAGCCAAGATTTCGCCCTAACAGGACCAACTAATGAAAAACTGTTTTTT. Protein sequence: CASSQDFALTGPTNEKLFF.